This is a list of T cell receptor beta chains from one sample in a study of blood T cell repertoires in COVID-19. Method: immunoSEQ multiplex PCR; TCRdb's copy keeps in-frame clones and lacks some. The table includes approximately 210,000 clones, 84% detected once. The sample consisted of peripheral blood. These receptors were taken from a man aged 25-45 years with active or convalescent COVID-19. The CDR3 runs from the conserved cysteine through the conserved F or W. Each record gives: CDR3 DNA, CDR3 protein, V gene, D gene, J gene, clone size, CDR3 length. The D gene is left open where the match is weak. Only part of the rows carry a size: once, few, many, or a class if the clone is expanded.

TGTGCCAGCAGCCAAGTTAGTAGCGGGGTAGTAAATGAGCAGTTCTTC	CASSQVSSGVVNEQFF	TRBV14	TRBD2	TRBJ2-1	NA	16
TGTGCCAGCAGTCCCGGGACTCATAATTCACCCCTCCACTTT	CASSPGTHNSPLHF	TRBV28	NA	TRBJ1-6	NA	14
TGTGCCAGCAACCTCTATGGTACGACAGATACGCAGTATTTT	CASNLYGTTDTQYF	TRBV9	NA	TRBJ2-3	NA	14
TGCGCCAGCAGTGTAGGAGGAAGCTCCTACGAGCAGTACTTC	CASSVGGSSYEQYF	TRBV10-2	NA	TRBJ2-7	NA	14
TGTGCCAGCGGTGGGGGGGAGCAGTTCTTC	CASGGGEQFF	TRBV27	NA	TRBJ2-1	once	10
TGTGCCAGCAGTTCCGGGAACCAGCGGGGTCAGCCCCAGCATTTT	CASSSGNQRGQPQHF	TRBV2	NA	TRBJ1-5	NA	15
TGTGCCAGCAGCCTGGGGGGAGACTATGGCTACACCTTC	CASSLGGDYGYTF	TRBV5-4	NA	TRBJ1-2	NA	13
TGCGCCAGCAGCCTAACTCTCAGGGCTGACTATGGCTACACCTTC	CASSLTLRADYGYTF	TRBV5-1	NA	TRBJ1-2	NA	15
TGTGCCTGTGGGCTGGGAGGGACCGGGGTCAATCAGCCCCAGCATTTT	CACGLGGTGVNQPQHF	TRBV30	NA	TRBJ1-5	NA	16
TGTGCCAGTAGTATTTCCAGTGGCTACACCGGGGAGCTGTTTTTT	CASSISSGYTGELFF	TRBV19	NA	TRBJ2-2	NA	15
TGTGCCAGCAGCATTTCGACAGGGACCTTCACGGATCGCACAGATACGCAGTATTTT	CASSISTGTFTDRTDTQYF	TRBV9	TRBD1	TRBJ2-3	once	19
TGTGCCTGGATTTTGCGACAGGGAAGAAACACTGAAGCTTTCTTT	CAWILRQGRNTEAFF	TRBV30	TRBD1	TRBJ1-1	NA	15
TGCGCCAGCAGTGAGTCGGCAGGGAAGAATGAGCAGTTCTTC	CASSESAGKNEQFF	TRBV10-2	NA	TRBJ2-1	NA	14
TGTGCCAGCAGTTACTCTGCGTTGTACGAGCAGTACTTC	CASSYSALYEQYF	TRBV6-2/TRBV6-3	NA	TRBJ2-7	NA	13
TGTGCCAGCAGCGAGCCCCACAGGGGGAGAAACGAGCAGTACTTC	CASSEPHRGRNEQYF	TRBV9	TRBD1	TRBJ2-7	few	15
TGTGCCAGCAAACGTGGGACAGGGAATTACAATGAGCAGTTCTTC	CASKRGTGNYNEQFF	TRBV28	TRBD1	TRBJ2-1	NA	15
TGTGCCAGCAGCTTAGTAATGAGCACAGATACGCAGTATTTT	CASSLVMSTDTQYF	TRBV7-2	NA	TRBJ2-3	once	14
TGCAGCGTTGAAAGCCCGGGACTTAACTTCGACAATGAGCAGTTCTTC	CSVESPGLNFDNEQFF	TRBV29-1	NA	TRBJ2-1	NA	16
TGTGCCAGCAGCTTCTCCGAGGTGGGACTAGCGGGGGGCCGATACAATGAGCAGTTCTTC	CASSFSEVGLAGGRYNEQFF	TRBV7-8	TRBD2	TRBJ2-1	NA	20
TGTGCCAGCAGTGAGCCCCAGGGCGGACAAGAGACCCAGTACTTC	CASSEPQGGQETQYF	TRBV2	NA	TRBJ2-5	NA	15
TGTGCCAGCAGTCGGACAGGGGGAGTCGGTAGCGAGCAGTACTTC	CASSRTGGVGSEQYF	TRBV2	TRBD1	TRBJ2-7	NA	15
TGCGCCAGCAGCTTAGAAGCAGGGATGTACGAGCAGTACTTC	CASSLEAGMYEQYF	TRBV5-1	NA	TRBJ2-7	NA	14
TGCGCCAGCAGCTTCATTACTAACACCGGGGAGCTGTTTTTT	CASSFITNTGELFF	TRBV5-1	NA	TRBJ2-2	once	14
TGTGCCAGCAGTCAGGGGGGACAGGCCCCTCAGCCCCAGCATTTT	CASSQGGQAPQPQHF	TRBV2	TRBD1	TRBJ1-5	few	15
TGTGCCAGCAGCGTAGGGGACAGCAGACCGGGACTAGCGGGGCGCAGCTCCTACGAGCAGTACTTC	CASSVGDSRPGLAGRSSYEQYF	TRBV9	TRBD2	TRBJ2-7	NA	22
TGTGCCTGGAGTCCCCCACTAGCCACAGATACGCAGTATTTT	CAWSPPLATDTQYF	TRBV30	NA	TRBJ2-3	NA	14
TGTGCCAGCAGGAAAGCCGGGACTGAAGCTTTCTTT	CASRKAGTEAFF	TRBV27	NA	TRBJ1-1	few	12
TGTGCCAGCAGCTTAGAAGGGGGGAACACTGAAGCTTTCTTT	CASSLEGGNTEAFF	TRBV11-2	NA	TRBJ1-1	NA	14
TGCAGCGGGGGTAGCGGGACAGGGTCATTGGATACGCAGTATTTT	CSGGSGTGSLDTQYF	TRBV29-1	NA	TRBJ2-3	NA	15
TGTGCCAGCAGCAAGGCGGGGAGGCTTTCCTACGAGCAGTACTTC	CASSKAGRLSYEQYF	TRBV3-1/TRBV3-2	NA	TRBJ2-7	NA	15
TGTGCCAGCAGTTACGGGGGGATTTACACCGGGGAGCTGTTTTTT	CASSYGGIYTGELFF	TRBV6-2/TRBV6-3	NA	TRBJ2-2	NA	15
TGTGCCAGCAGTTGGGGGCCTAATTCACCCCTCCACTTT	CASSWGPNSPLHF	TRBV6-2/TRBV6-3	NA	TRBJ1-6	NA	13